This TCR beta chain was sequenced for a study of shared clonotypes between healthy human individuals. Original methodology: Junction-only immunoSEQ sequences carried no quality scores, so filtering differed. The protocol was immunoSEQ multiplex PCR, while the TCRdb copy is restricted to in-frame clones and leaves out a portion. The DNA was the basis for D and trimming; V, J and clone size are from that table. The profile shows 500,000 or so clones, 90% to 97% of them singletons. The CDR3 is made up of 14 amino acids. This receptor was obtained from a woman in her twenties or thirties in good health. The chain carries TRBV7-5 and TRBJ2-4. TRBV7-5 is a listed pseudogene. The source material was naive CD4+ T cells sorted from blood. Subset noted: CD45RA+ positively selected. CDR3 nucleotides: TGTGTCAGAAGCTCAGATGCCGGTTTAAACATTCAGTACTTC. Encoded protein: CVRSSDAGLNIQYF.